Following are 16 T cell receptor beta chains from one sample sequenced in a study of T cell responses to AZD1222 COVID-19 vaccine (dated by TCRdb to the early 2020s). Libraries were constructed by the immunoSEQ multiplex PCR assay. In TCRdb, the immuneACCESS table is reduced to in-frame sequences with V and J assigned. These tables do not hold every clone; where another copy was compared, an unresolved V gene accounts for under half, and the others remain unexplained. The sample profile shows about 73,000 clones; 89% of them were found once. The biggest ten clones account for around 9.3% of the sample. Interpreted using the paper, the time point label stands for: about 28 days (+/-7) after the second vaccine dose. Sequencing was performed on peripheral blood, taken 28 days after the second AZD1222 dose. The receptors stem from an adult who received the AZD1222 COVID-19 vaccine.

In nucleotides, the CDR3 is TGTGCCAGCAGCCCCCTGCCCGCTGGAAACACCATATATTTT. Residues: CASSPLPAGNTIYF. This chain links TRBV9 with TRBJ1-3; D is unresolved. In germline, CDR1 is SGDLS, CDR2 YYNGEE. Trimming cost V 4 bases and J 2 bases, with 10 bases left between them. This CDR3 has 14 amino acids. The variable domain in full, completed from reference TRBV9 and TRBJ1-3, reads DSGVTQTPKHLITATGQRVTLRCSPRSGDLSVYWYQQSLDQGLQFLIQYYNGEERAKGNILERFSAQQFPDLHSELNLSSLELGDSALYFCASSPLPAGNTIYFGEGSWLTVV.

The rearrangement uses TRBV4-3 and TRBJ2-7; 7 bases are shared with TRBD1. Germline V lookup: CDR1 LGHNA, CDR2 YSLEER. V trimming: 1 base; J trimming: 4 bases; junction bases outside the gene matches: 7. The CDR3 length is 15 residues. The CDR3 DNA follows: TGCGCCAGCAGCCAAGGGACAGGTCAGGTATACGAGCAGTACTTC. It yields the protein CASSQGTGQVYEQYF.

CDR3: CASRRDGSNQPQHF. The CDR3 DNA sequence: TGTGCCAGCAGGAGGGACGGAAGCAATCAGCCCCAGCATTTT. V is TRBV28 and J is TRBJ1-5, with a tentative D call TRBD1 (5 bases). The CDR3 runs 14 residues. The V end lost 6 bases, the J end lost 1 base, and 10 bases lay between the germline ends. CDR1 is MDHEN and CDR2 is SYDVKM in the germline V gene.

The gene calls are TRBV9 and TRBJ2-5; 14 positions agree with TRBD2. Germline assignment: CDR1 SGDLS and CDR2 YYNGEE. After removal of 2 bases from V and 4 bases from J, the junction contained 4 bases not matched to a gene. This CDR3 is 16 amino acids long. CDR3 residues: CASSVGTSGGGETQYF. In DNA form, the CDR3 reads TGTGCCAGCAGCGTTGGGACTAGCGGGGGCGGAGAGACCCAGTACTTC. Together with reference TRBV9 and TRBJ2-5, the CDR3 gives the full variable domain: DSGVTQTPKHLITATGQRVTLRCSPRSGDLSVYWYQQSLDQGLQFLIQYYNGEERAKGNILERFSAQQFPDLHSELNLSSLELGDSALYFCASSVGTSGGGETQYFGPGTRLLVL.

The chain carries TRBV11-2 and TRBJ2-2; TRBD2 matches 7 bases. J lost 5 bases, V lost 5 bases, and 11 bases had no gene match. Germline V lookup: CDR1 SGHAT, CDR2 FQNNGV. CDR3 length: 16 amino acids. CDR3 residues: CASSAKSGTKTGELFF. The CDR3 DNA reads TGTGCCAGCAGCGCCAAGAGTGGGACTAAGACCGGGGAGCTGTTTTTT.

CDR3 nucleotides: TGTGCCAGCAGCCCCCCCCCAGATACGCAGTATTTT. Residues: CASSPPPDTQYF. The chain uses TRBV9 and TRBJ2-3; D unresolved. Trimming removed 4 bases from V and 4 bases from J, with 7 bases in between. CDR3 length equals 12 residues. Germline loops: CDR1 SGDLS, CDR2 YYNGEE.

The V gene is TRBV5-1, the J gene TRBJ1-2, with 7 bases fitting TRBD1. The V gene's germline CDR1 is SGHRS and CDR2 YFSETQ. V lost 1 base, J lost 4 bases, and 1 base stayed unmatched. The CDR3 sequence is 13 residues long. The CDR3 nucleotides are TGCGCCAGCAGCTTGTGGGACAGCTATGGCTACACCTTC. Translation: CASSLWDSYGYTF.

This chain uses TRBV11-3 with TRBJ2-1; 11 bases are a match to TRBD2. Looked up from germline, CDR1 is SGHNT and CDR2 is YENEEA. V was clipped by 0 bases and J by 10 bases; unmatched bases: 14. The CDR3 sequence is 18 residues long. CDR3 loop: CASSLDVLAGGPIHEQFF. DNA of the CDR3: TGTGCCAGCAGCTTAGACGTTTTAGCGGGAGGGCCGATCCACGAGCAGTTCTTC.

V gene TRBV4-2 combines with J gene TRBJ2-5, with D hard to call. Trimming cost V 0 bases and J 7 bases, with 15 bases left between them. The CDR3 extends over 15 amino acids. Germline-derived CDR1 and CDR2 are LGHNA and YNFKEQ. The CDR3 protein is CASSQDLVVVGTQYF. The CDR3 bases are TGTGCCAGCAGCCAAGATCTGGTCGTCGTGGGGACCCAGTACTTC.

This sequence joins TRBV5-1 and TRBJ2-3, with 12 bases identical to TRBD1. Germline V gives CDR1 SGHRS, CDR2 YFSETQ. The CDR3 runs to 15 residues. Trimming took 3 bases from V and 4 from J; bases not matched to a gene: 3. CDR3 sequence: CASSSGQGAADTQYF. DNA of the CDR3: TGCGCCAGCAGCTCGGGACAGGGGGCCGCAGATACGCAGTATTTT.

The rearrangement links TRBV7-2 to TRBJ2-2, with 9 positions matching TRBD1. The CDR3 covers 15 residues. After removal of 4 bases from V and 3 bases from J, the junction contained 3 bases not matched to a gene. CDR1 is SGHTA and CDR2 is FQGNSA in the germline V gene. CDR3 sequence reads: CASSSRTGDTGELFF. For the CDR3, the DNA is TGTGCCAGCAGCTCCCGGACAGGGGACACCGGGGAGCTGTTTTTT. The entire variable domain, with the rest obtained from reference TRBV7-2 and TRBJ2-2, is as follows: GAGVSQSPSNKVTEKGKDVELRCDPISGHTALYWYRQSLGQGLEFLIYFQGNSAPDKSGLPSDRFSAERTGGSVSTLTIQRTQQEDSAVYLCASSSRTGDTGELFFGEGSRLTVL.

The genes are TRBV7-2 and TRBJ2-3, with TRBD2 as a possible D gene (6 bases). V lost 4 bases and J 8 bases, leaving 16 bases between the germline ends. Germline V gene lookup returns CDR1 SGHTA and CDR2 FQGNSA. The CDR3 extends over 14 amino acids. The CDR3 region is CASSSEGGGFTQYF. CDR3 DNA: TGTGCCAGCAGCTCCGAGGGAGGTGGGTTTACGCAGTATTTT.

The DNA of the CDR3 is TGTGCCAGCAGTCAGCGACGAGGGGGTGAAGCTTTCTTT. This sequence encodes CASSQRRGGEAFF. V is TRBV6-2 or TRBV6-3 and J is TRBJ1-1; D may be TRBD1 (6 bases). CDR1 is MNHEY and CDR2 is SVGEGT in the germline V gene. Deletions cut 5 bases from V and 7 bases from J, with 14 bases between. This CDR3 region has 13 residues.

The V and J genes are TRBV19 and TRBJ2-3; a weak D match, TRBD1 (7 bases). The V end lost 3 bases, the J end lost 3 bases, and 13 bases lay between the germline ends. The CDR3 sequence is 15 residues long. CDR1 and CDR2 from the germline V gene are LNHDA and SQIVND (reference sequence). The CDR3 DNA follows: TGTGCCAGTAGTATTTCGGCAGGGGGGACAGATACGCAGTATTTT. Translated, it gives CASSISAGGTDTQYF.

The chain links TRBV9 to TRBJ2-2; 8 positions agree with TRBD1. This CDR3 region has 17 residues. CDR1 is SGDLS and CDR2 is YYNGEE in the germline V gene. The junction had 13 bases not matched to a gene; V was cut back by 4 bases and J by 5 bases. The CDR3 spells CASSPFLGRGQTGELFF. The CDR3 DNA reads TGTGCCAGCAGCCCCTTTTTAGGCAGGGGGCAAACCGGGGAGCTGTTTTTT.

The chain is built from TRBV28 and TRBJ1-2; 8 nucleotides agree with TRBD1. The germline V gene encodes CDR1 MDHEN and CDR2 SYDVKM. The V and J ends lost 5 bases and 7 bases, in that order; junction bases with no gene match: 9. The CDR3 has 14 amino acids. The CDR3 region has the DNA TGTGCCAGCAGTCCCCTATCAGGGGGCAGTGGCTACACCTTC. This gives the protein CASSPLSGGSGYTF.